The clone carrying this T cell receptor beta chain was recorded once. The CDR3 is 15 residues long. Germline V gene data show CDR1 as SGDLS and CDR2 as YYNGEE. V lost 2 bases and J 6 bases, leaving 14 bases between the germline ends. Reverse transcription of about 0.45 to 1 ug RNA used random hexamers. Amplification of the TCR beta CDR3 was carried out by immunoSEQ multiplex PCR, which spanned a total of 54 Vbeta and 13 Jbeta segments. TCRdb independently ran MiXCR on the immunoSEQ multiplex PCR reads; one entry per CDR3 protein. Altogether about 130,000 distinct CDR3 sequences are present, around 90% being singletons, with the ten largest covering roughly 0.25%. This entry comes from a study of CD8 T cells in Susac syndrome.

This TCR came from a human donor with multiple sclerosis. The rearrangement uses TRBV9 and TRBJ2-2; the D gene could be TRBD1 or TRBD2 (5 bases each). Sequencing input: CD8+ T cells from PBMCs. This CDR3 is CASSVGAGIPGELFF. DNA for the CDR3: TGTGCCAGCAGCGTCGGGGCAGGGATTCCCGGGGAGCTGTTTTTT.